The sequence of this TCR beta chain was determined in a study of OX40 agonist ivuxolimab in advanced cancers. The overall study: Partial responses were seen in three patients, one with hepatocellular carcinoma and two with cutaneous melanoma.

Repertoires were generated with immunoSEQ multiplex PCR, while TCRdb's copy carries only in-frame clones and drops some. The table records approximately 90,000 clones, 75% to 95% of them present only once. This clone was seen only a few times. CDR3 length: 17 amino acids. Between the trimmed V and J ends, which lost 1 base and 7 bases, there was a span of 20 bases. The germline gives CDR1 LNHDA, CDR2 SQIVND (reference sequence). The receptor was isolated from an adult with an advanced solid tumor such as melanoma, head and neck, liver or kidney cancer. This sequence joins TRBV19 and TRBJ1-5; D is undetermined. The sample consisted of CD4+ or CD8+ T cells sorted from blood, taken in a trial of the OX40 agonist ivuxolimab. The CDR3 sequence is CASSIGSWAGPQQPQHF. In nucleotides, the CDR3 is TGTGCCAGTAGTATAGGGTCCTGGGCAGGACCGCAGCAGCCCCAGCATTTT.